A single sample gave rise to the 29 T cell receptor beta chains below, sequenced in a study of molecular identifiers for immune sequencing clone quantification listed by TCRdb under 2018. The library was prepared using PCR. The sequencer listed for this sample is NextSeq 500. TCRdb trimmed the raw reads at Q25, called clones with MiXCR and kept productive beta chains. Every distinct CDR3 protein forms one entry, paired with its most common genes and DNA. The sample table lists 300,000 to 400,000 distinct CDR3 sequences, 24% of them with a count of one. 0.65% to 0.75% of the sample goes to the ten largest clones. The sequenced sample was naive CD8+ T cells from blood, with Jurkat cell RNA spiked in. The meaning of the sample's cell subset or site label: FACS-sorted CD8+CD4-CCR7+CD45RA+ naive T cells. These receptors all stem from a human donor in good health. Some libraries in this study had Jurkat cell RNA spiked in.

This clonotype was observed a handful of times. The chain combines TRBV4-1 with TRBJ2-1; D remains ambiguous. The CDR3 consists of 14 residues. V lost 1 base to trimming and J lost 9 bases, with 13 bases between them. Germline V gene sequence: CDR1 MGHRA, CDR2 YSYEKL. The CDR3 sequence is CASSQVPVRIEQFF. In DNA, the CDR3 is TGCGCCAGCAGCCAAGTTCCGGTAAGGATTGAGCAGTTCTTC.

This clonotype was observed at least ten times. This chain links TRBV6-2 or TRBV6-3 with TRBJ1-1, with D unresolved. This CDR3 is built from 13 residues. Between the trimmed V and J ends, which lost 11 bases and 0 bases, there was a span of 13 bases. Germline V gene data show CDR1 as MNHEY and CDR2 as SVGEGT. The CDR3 DNA follows: TGTGCCGGTGCGGTGGGCCTGAACACTGAAGCTTTCTTT. Translation gives CAGAVGLNTEAFF.

Comments on this clonotype: This sequence may be a read error, since a much larger clone differs from it by one base. This CDR3 fails to terminate in the conserved phenylalanine or tryptophan, so it likely reflects a read error. The V gene is TRBV27, the J gene TRBJ2-1, with no clear D. The CDR3 length is 12 residues. In germline, CDR1 is MNHEY, CDR2 SMNVEV (reference sequence). V lost 7 bases, J lost 6 bases, and 10 bases lay in between. The CDR3 loop reads CASKRTFNEQFL. CDR3 bases: TGTGCCAGCAAGCGAACATTCAATGAGCAGTTCCTC.

This clonotype came up once. The chain employs TRBV19 and TRBJ1-2; D remains ambiguous. The V and J ends lost 5 bases and 4 bases respectively, with 11 bases between them. The CDR3 covers 13 residues. The germline V gene has CDR1 LNHDA and CDR2 SQIVND (reference sequence). The CDR3 loop is CASSPTSLYGYTF. The CDR3 DNA reads as TGTGCCAGTAGTCCTACTTCGCTCTATGGCTACACCTTC.

The V and J genes are TRBV6-2 or TRBV6-3 and TRBJ1-1; 8 nucleotides line up with TRBD1. The V gene end was trimmed by 2 bases and the J gene end by 4 bases; junction bases not matched to a gene: 12. The CDR3 covers 17 residues. Looked up from germline, CDR1 is MNHEY and CDR2 is SVGEGT. Written as DNA, the CDR3 is TGTGCCAGCAGTTACCCCTCAAATGACAGGGGTAGCACTGAAGCTTTCTTT. It is translated as CASSYPSNDRGSTEAFF.

As for this clonotype: One end of the junction does not line up with germline, which may come from a read error. This sequence joins TRBV5-3 and TRBJ2-7; 7 nucleotides agree with TRBD2. TRBV5-3 is recorded as an ORF, its role being uncertain. This CDR3 is built from 16 residues. CDR3 nucleotide sequence: TGTGCCAGCAGCCTCGTGGGAGGGGCGCTCTCCTACGAGCGGTACTTC. Its translation: CASSLVGGALSYERYF.

This clonotype was counted many times. The V gene is TRBV4-1, the J gene TRBJ1-1; D unclear. Deletions cut 2 bases from V and 7 bases from J, with 14 bases between. This CDR3 contains 14 residues. Germline CDR1 MGHRA, CDR2 YSYEKL. The CDR3 nucleotides read TGCGCCAGCAGCCAAATCGACACCGCTCATGAAGCTTTCTTT. Its translation: CASSQIDTAHEAFF.

There are a few counts of this clonotype. This rearrangement joins TRBV19 to TRBJ1-4; the D gene is possibly TRBD1 (5 bases). This CDR3 has 17 amino acids. V was pared by 4 bases and J by 4 bases, with 19 bases between. Looked up from germline, CDR1 is LNHDA and CDR2 is SQIVND (reference sequence). CDR3 in amino acids: CASSTSDGGRINEKLFF. The CDR3 region has the DNA TGTGCCAGTAGTACCTCCGATGGGGGACGGATTAATGAAAAACTGTTTTTT.

This clonotype showed up many times. This chain joins TRBV6-5 and TRBJ2-3; no reliable D call. V shed 6 bases and J shed 2 bases, with 12 bases lying between them. Germline CDR1 MNHEY, CDR2 SVGAGI. This CDR3 has 14 residues. CDR3 region: CASSPGSLTDTQYF. As DNA, the CDR3 is TGTGCCAGCAGCCCTGGTAGCCTCACAGATACGCAGTATTTT.

There are many counts of this clonotype. The chain has TRBV6-5 and TRBJ1-1; D call uncertain. Trimming cost V 6 bases and J 0 bases, with 14 bases left between them. This CDR3 region has 15 residues. Germline CDR1 MNHEY, CDR2 SVGAGI. CDR3 protein: CASSLWSGLNTEAFF. DNA of the CDR3: TGTGCCAGCAGCCTGTGGAGCGGATTGAACACTGAAGCTTTCTTT.

This clonotype was found many times. V gene TRBV6-5 combines with J gene TRBJ1-1; D is undetermined. Germline lookup yields CDR1 MNHEY and CDR2 SVGAGI. The CDR3 runs to 11 residues. V shed 10 bases and J shed 0 bases, with 6 bases lying between them. The CDR3 is CATHMNTEAFF. The CDR3 nucleotides read TGTGCCACGCATATGAACACTGAAGCTTTCTTT.

This clonotype has only a few counts. V is TRBV9 and J is TRBJ2-2; D uncertain. Germline assignment: CDR1 SGDLS and CDR2 YYNGEE. CDR3 size: 12 residues. V was cut by 2 bases and J by 6 bases, with 5 bases left in between. CDR3 region: CASSVGPGELFF. DNA of the CDR3: TGTGCCAGCAGCGTGGGTCCCGGGGAGCTGTTTTTT.

This clonotype was picked up a small number of times. V is TRBV5-3 and J is TRBJ2-1; D uncertain. TRBV5-3 is known as an ORF, though its function is uncertain. V lost 4 bases, J lost 5 bases, and 19 bases lay in between. The CDR3 totals 16 residues. CDR3 nucleotides: TGTGCCAGAAGCGTCCCTACTATCGGAAGGAACAATGAGCAGTTCTTC. This sequence encodes CARSVPTIGRNNEQFF.

This clonotype appeared a few times. Germline and junction disagree at one end, which may indicate a read error. The chain uses TRBV2 and TRBJ2-4; tentatively, D is TRBD1 or TRBD2 (6 bases each). Germline V gene lookup returns CDR1 SNHLY and CDR2 FYNNEI. The CDR3 extends over 16 amino acids. Here the CDR3 DNA reads TGTGCCAGCAGCCAAACAGGGACTGATCCCAAAAACACTCAGTACTTC. It codes for CASSQTGTDPKNTQYF.

This clonotype was detected many times. V usage is TRBV29-1 and J usage is TRBJ1-1; D is unclear. The CDR3 extends over 10 amino acids. CDR1 and CDR2 from the germline V gene are SQVTM and ANQGSEA. Trimming removed 3 bases from V and 10 bases from J, with 9 bases in between. The CDR3 coding sequence is TGCAGCGTTGACTCCGGGCTAGCTTTCTTT. This codes for CSVDSGLAFF.

The sample holds a few counts of this clonotype. This chain links TRBV27 with TRBJ2-5; TRBD2 matches 7 bases. The CDR3 has 13 amino acids. V lost 6 bases, J lost 4 bases, and 5 bases stayed unmatched. Germline V gene sequence: CDR1 MNHEY, CDR2 SMNVEV (reference sequence). The CDR3 spells CASRGSGGETQYF. In nucleotides, the CDR3 is TGTGCCAGCAGGGGCTCGGGAGGAGAGACCCAGTACTTC.

At least ten counts were recorded for this clonotype. The chain links TRBV30 to TRBJ2-2; D gene unclear. The CDR3 totals 16 residues. V was shortened by 3 bases and J by 2 bases, with 16 bases between the two germline ends. Germline CDR1 reads GTSNPN; CDR2 reads SVGIG (reference sequence). DNA for the CDR3: TGTGCCTGGAGCAACCCACAGCATACTAACACCGGGGAGCTGTTTTTT. Amino acids: CAWSNPQHTNTGELFF.

Ten or more counts support this clonotype. The chain carries TRBV5-4 and TRBJ2-5, with TRBD1 matching 9 bases. The germline gives CDR1 SGHNT, CDR2 YYREEE (reference sequence). With V trimmed by 0 bases and J by 4 bases, 1 base remained unmatched. The CDR3 is 14 amino acids. Here the CDR3 reads CASSLGTGVETQYF. In DNA, the CDR3 is TGTGCCAGCAGCTTGGGGACAGGGGTAGAGACCCAGTACTTC. Using reference TRBV5-4 and TRBJ2-5 for the parts outside the CDR3, the full variable domain is ETGVTQSPTHLIKTRGQQVTLRCSSQSGHNTVSWYQQALGQGPQFIFQYYREEENGRGNFPPRFSGLQFPNYSSELNVNALELDDSALYLCASSLGTGVETQYFGPGTRLLVL.

Details on this clonotype: Since a much larger clone is just one base distant, this may be a read error. The CDR3 nucleotides are TGTGCCAGCTCGCAACCGGGACAGACGCAAAAGACCCAGTACTTC. This encodes CASSQPGQTQKTQYF. V usage is TRBV18 and J usage is TRBJ2-5; 7 nucleotides agree with TRBD1. There are 15 residues in the CDR3. Germline loops: CDR1 KGHSH, CDR2 LQKENI. Trimming at V came to 6 bases and at J to 6 bases, leaving 13 bases not matched to a gene.

The rearrangement uses TRBV7-9 and TRBJ1-4, with 9 bases matching TRBD1. The germline CDR1 and CDR2 sequences are SEHNR and FQNEAQ (reference sequence). The CDR3 extends over 15 amino acids. Trimming cost V 5 bases and J 8 bases; bases outside gene matches: 9. CDR3 nucleotide sequence: TGTGCCAGCAGCCCGGACAGGGGCGAAGGGGAAAAACTGTTTTTT. It yields the protein CASSPDRGEGEKLFF.

This clonotype was detected many times. The V gene is TRBV30, the J gene TRBJ2-7; 8 nucleotides agree with TRBD1. Germline V gene data show CDR1 as GTSNPN and CDR2 as SVGIG (reference sequence). The CDR3 runs 13 residues. With V trimmed by 7 bases and J by 4 bases, 9 bases remained unmatched. The CDR3 nucleotides are TGTGCCTTAGTCCAGGGGGCGCCTTACGAGCAGTACTTC. Its translation: CALVQGAPYEQYF.

V is TRBV29-1 and J is TRBJ2-1, with unresolved D. The V gene's germline CDR1 is SQVTM and CDR2 ANQGSEA. This CDR3 is 11 amino acids long. Trimming cost V 3 bases and J 11 bases, with 11 bases left between them. The chain's CDR3 is CSVDNRLKQFF. For the CDR3, the DNA is TGCAGCGTTGATAACCGCCTGAAGCAGTTCTTC.

This clonotype has just a few counts. The chain combines TRBV12-3 or TRBV12-4 with TRBJ2-2; perhaps TRBD1 as D (5 bases). Trimming shortened V by 2 bases and J by 4 bases, and 17 bases separated the two germline ends. This CDR3 contains 17 residues. This CDR3 is CASSLLAETEPTGELFF. CDR3 nucleotide sequence: TGTGCCAGCAGTTTACTGGCGGAGACAGAACCCACCGGGGAGCTGTTTTTT.

This clonotype showed up many times. This chain joins TRBV28 and TRBJ2-7, with D unclear. V gave up 7 bases and J gave up 1 base, with 11 bases separating them. Germline V lookup: CDR1 MDHEN, CDR2 SYDVKM. CDR3 length equals 13 residues. CDR3 DNA: TGTGCCAGCAAATCCACCAGGTCCTACGAGCAGTACTTC. Its protein is CASKSTRSYEQYF.

This clonotype was counted ten times or more. The chain recombines TRBV29-1 with TRBJ2-7, with 7 bases identical to TRBD1. The J segment lost 3 bases and the V segment lost 6 bases, leaving 11 bases of the junction unmatched. Per germline, CDR1 SQVTM and CDR2 ANQGSEA. This CDR3 region has 14 residues. The CDR3 nucleotides are TGCAGCGTCGCCGCCCCGGACAGGCTCTACGAGCAGTACTTC. Protein: CSVAAPDRLYEQYF.

For the CDR3, the DNA is TGTGCCAGCAGCTCAGCCCACACGGACAGCCCGGGCACTGAAGCTTTCTTT. Translated: CASSSAHTDSPGTEAFF. This chain links TRBV7-6 with TRBJ1-1, with D perhaps TRBD1 (6 bases). Trimming left V 4 bases short and J 4 bases short, with 22 bases between. CDR1 and CDR2 (germline): SGHVS, FNYEAQ. The CDR3 contains 17 residues.

The rearrangement joins TRBV6-1 to TRBJ1-5; 7 nucleotides align to TRBD1. This CDR3 has 16 residues. Germline V CDR1 and CDR2: MNHNS, SASEGT. Unmatched junction bases numbered 9, after V lost 7 bases and J lost 0 bases. The CDR3 region is CASTTWDSSSNQPQHF. The CDR3 DNA reads as TGTGCCAGCACTACCTGGGACAGCTCTAGCAATCAGCCCCAGCATTTT.

A note on this clonotype: This may be a read error: a much more frequent sequence differs by one nucleotide. V and J are TRBV27 and TRBJ2-7, with 7 bases identical to TRBD1. V shed 5 bases, J shed 10 bases, and the junction held 5 bases outside the gene matches. Germline CDR1 is MNHEY and CDR2 is SMNVEV (reference sequence). The CDR3 totals 11 residues. The CDR3 DNA reads TGTGCCAGCAGTCAGGGGGTTGATCAGTACTTC. Translated: CASSQGVDQYF.

This sequence joins TRBV11-2 and TRBJ2-7, with unresolved D. The CDR3 contains 12 residues. The germline V gene has CDR1 SGHAT and CDR2 FQNNGV. Trimming took off 5 bases at V and 4 bases at J, with 9 bases between the two ends. The CDR3 loop reads CASSPARYEQYF. Written as DNA, the CDR3 is TGTGCCAGCAGCCCAGCCCGGTACGAGCAGTACTTC.